The TCR beta chain under discussion was sequenced for a study of cytomegalovirus exposure and HLA in healthy donors. On this clone: What it binds is unknown.

Amplification used 60 Vbeta primers and 13 Jbeta primers. TCRdb keeps only in-frame clones here, not all; method: immunoSEQ multiplex PCR. The table shows more than 95,000 clones, with over 70% occurring only once. General study findings and limits: By a later analysis, the bulk of CMV-associated TCR beta chains appeared HLA-restricted. In a later analysis, TCR beta V- and J-gene trimming showed a link to a missense DCLRE1C variant. An analysis done earlier found most TCR beta V segments productive about 87% or about 30% of the time. Later analysis found that TCR beta chains associated with HLA were more clonally expanded than other, equally common chains.

V was cut by 0 bases and J by 8 bases, with 8 bases left in between. The CDR3 consists of 14 residues. Germline CDR1 is PRHDT and CDR2 is FYEKMQ (reference sequence). J is TRBJ1-6 and V is TRBV13; a weak D match, TRBD1 (5 bases). The sequence derives from a woman aged 50 to 65 in good health and CMV-seronegative. The source material was PBMCs. CDR3 sequence: CASSLGEGDSPLHF. The CDR3 bases are TGTGCCAGCAGCTTAGGCGAAGGGGATTCACCCCTCCACTTT.